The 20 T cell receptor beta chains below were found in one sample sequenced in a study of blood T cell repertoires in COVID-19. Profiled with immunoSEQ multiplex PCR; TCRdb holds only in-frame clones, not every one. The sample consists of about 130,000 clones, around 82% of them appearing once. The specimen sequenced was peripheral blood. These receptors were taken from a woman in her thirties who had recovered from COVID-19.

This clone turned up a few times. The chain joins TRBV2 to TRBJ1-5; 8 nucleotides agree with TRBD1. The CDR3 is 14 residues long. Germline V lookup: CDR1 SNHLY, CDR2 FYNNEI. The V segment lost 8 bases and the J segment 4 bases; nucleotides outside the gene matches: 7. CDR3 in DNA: TGTGCCAGCCATGGGACAGGTCAAAATCAGCCCCAGCATTTT. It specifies CASHGTGQNQPQHF.

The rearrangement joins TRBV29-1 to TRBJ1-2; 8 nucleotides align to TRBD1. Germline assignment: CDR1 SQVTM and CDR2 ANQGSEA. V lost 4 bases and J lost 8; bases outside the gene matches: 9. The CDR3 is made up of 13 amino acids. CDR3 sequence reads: CSVVWQGARGYTF. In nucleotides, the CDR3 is TGCAGCGTTGTATGGCAGGGGGCAAGAGGCTACACCTTC.

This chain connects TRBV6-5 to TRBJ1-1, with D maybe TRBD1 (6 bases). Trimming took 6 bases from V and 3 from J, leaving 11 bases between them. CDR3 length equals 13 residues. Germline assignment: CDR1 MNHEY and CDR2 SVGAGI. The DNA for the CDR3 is TGTGCCAGCAGCAAAACAGGGTACACTGAAGCTTTCTTT. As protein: CASSKTGYTEAFF.

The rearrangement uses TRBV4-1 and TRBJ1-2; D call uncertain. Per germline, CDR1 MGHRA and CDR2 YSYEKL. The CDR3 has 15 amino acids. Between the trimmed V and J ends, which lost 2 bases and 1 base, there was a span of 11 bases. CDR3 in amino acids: CASSQPRGGNYGYTF. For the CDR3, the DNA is TGCGCCAGCAGCCAACCCCGTGGAGGTAACTATGGCTACACCTTC.

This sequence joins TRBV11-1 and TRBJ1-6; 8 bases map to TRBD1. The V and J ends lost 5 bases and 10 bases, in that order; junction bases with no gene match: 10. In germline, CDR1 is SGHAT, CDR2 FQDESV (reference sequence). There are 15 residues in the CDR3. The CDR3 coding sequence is TGTGCCAGCAGCACCGGACAGGGAAACTGGTCACCCCTCCACTTT. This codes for CASSTGQGNWSPLHF.

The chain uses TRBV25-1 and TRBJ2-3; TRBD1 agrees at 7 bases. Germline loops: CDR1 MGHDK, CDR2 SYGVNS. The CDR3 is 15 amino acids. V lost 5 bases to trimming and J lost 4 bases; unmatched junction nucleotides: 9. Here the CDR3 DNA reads TGTGCCAGCAGTACGAGGACAGGACAGTCAGATACGCAGTATTTT. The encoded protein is CASSTRTGQSDTQYF.

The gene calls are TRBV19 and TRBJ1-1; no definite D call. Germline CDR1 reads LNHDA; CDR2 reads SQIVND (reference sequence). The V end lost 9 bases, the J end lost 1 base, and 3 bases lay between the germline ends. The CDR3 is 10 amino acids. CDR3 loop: CASGNTEAFF. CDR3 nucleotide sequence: TGTGCCAGCGGGAACACTGAAGCTTTCTTT.

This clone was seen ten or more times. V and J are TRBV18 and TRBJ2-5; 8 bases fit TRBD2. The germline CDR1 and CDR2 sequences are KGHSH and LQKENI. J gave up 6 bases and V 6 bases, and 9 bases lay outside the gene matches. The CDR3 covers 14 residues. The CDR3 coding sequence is TGTGCCAGCTCCCCCGCGGGGGGAAGCCAGACCCAGTACTTC. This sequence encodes CASSPAGGSQTQYF.

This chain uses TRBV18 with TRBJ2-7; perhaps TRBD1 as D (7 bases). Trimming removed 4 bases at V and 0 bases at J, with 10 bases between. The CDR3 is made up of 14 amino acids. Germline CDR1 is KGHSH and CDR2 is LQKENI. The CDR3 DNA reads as TGTGCCAGCTCACTCCAGGGGGGCTCCTACGAGCAGTACTTC. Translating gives CASSLQGGSYEQYF.

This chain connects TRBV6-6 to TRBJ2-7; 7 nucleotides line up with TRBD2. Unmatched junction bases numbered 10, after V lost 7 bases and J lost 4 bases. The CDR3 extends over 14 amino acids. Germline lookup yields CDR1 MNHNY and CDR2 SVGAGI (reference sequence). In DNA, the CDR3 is TGTGCCAGCACCCCCGGGGGGACTCTATACGAGCAGTACTTC. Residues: CASTPGGTLYEQYF.

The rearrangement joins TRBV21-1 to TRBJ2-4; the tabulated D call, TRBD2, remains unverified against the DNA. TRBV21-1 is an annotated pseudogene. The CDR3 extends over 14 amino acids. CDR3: CASSKVGEDDIQYF. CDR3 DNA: TGTGCCAGCAGCAAAGTGGGGGAGGATGACATTCAGTACTTC.

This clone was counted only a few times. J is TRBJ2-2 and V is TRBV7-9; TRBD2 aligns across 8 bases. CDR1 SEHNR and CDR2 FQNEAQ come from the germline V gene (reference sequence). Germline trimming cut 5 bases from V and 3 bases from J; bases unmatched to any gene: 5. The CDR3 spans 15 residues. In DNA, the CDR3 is TGTGCCAGCAGCAAACTCGGGGGGGACACCGGGGAGCTGTTTTTT. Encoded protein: CASSKLGGDTGELFF. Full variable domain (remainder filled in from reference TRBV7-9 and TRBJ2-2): DTGVSQNPRHKITKRGQNVTFRCDPISEHNRLYWYRQTLGQGPEFLTYFQNEAQLEKSRLLSDRFSAERPKGSFSTLEIQRTEQGDSAMYLCASSKLGGDTGELFFGEGSRLTVL.

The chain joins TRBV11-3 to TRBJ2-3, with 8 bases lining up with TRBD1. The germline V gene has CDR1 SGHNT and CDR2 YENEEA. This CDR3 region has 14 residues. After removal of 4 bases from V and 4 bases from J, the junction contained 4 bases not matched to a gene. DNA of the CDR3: TGTGCCAGCAGCTCTCGGACAGGGCCAGATACGCAGTATTTT. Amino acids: CASSSRTGPDTQYF. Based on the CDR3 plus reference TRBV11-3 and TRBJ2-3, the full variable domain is EAGVVQSPRYKIIEKKQPVAFWCNPISGHNTLYWYLQNLGQGPELLIRYENEEAVDDSQLPKDRFSAERLKGVDSTLKIQPAELGDSAVYLCASSSRTGPDTQYFGPGTRLTVL.

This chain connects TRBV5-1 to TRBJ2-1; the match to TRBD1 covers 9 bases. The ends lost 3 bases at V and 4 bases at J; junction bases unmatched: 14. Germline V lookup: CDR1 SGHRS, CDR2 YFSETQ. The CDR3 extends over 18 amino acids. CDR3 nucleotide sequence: TGCGCCAGCAGCTGGAGGGACAGGGCTGGCCGGGATTACAATGAGCAGTTCTTC. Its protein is CASSWRDRAGRDYNEQFF.

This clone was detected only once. CDR3 sequence reads: CASSQRTGFNEQYF. CDR3 DNA: TGTGCCAGCAGCCAGAGGACAGGGTTCAACGAGCAGTACTTC. V usage is TRBV7-2 and J usage is TRBJ2-7; TRBD1 matches at 8 bases. The CDR3 totals 14 residues. CDR1 and CDR2 (germline): SGHTA, FQGNSA. V shed 5 bases, J shed 5 bases, and the junction held 8 bases outside the gene matches. The full variable domain, in which reference TRBV7-2 and TRBJ2-7 provide the parts outside the CDR3, is GAGVSQSPSNKVTEKGKDVELRCDPISGHTALYWYRQSLGQGLEFLIYFQGNSAPDKSGLPSDRFSAERTGGSVSTLTIQRTQQEDSAVYLCASSQRTGFNEQYFGPGTRLTVT.

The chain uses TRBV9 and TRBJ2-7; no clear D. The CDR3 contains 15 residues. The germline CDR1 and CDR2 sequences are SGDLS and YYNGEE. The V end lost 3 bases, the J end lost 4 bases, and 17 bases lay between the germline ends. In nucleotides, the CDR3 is TGTGCCAGCAGCGCAGAAGGTGACTCCTTTTACGAGCAGTACTTC. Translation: CASSAEGDSFYEQYF.

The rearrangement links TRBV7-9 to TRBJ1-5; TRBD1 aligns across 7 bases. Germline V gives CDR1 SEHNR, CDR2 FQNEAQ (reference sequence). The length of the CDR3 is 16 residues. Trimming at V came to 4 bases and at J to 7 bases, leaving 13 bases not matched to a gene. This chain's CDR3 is CASSSSGTANGQPQHF. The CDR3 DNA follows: TGTGCCAGCAGCTCTTCCGGGACAGCGAACGGCCAGCCCCAGCATTTT.

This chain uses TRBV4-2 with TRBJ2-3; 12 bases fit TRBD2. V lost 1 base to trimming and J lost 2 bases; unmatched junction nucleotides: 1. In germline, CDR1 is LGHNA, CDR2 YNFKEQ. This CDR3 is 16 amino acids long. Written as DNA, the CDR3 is TGTGCCAGCAGCCAAGCTAGCGGGGGGGCCACAGATACGCAGTATTTT. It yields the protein CASSQASGGATDTQYF.

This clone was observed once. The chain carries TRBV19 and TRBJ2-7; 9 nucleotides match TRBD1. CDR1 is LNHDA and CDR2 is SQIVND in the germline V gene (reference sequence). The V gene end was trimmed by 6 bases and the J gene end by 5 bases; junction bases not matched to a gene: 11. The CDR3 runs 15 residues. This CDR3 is CASRTGTGSSHEQYF. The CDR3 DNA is TGTGCCAGTAGGACCGGGACAGGGAGTTCCCACGAGCAGTACTTC.

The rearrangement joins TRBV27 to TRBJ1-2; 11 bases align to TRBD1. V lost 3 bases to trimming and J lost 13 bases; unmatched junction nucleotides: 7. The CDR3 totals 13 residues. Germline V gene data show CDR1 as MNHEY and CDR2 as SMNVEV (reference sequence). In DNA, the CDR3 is TGTGCCAGCAGTTTGGACAGGGGGCGCTTCTGCACCTTC. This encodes CASSLDRGRFCTF.